This TCR beta chain came from a study of T cell responses to AZD1222 COVID-19 vaccine. Study-level results: Mostly white British, mostly female donors; authors suggested clonal diversity may be underestimated. Dominant CD4 TCR responses targeted spike regions 160-218 and 743-854.

Notes on this clone: Its antigen is as yet unknown.

Libraries were prepared by immunoSEQ multiplex PCR; TCRdb keeps only in-frame clonotypes and omits some of them. The sample lists 200,000 or so clones, approximately 91% occurring once. V was pared by 5 bases and J by 3 bases, with 7 bases of the junction left unmatched. This CDR3 has 15 amino acids. The germline V gene encodes CDR1 SGHVS and CDR2 FNYEAQ. Sample: peripheral blood, taken on day 0 of AZD1222 vaccination. The clonotype originates from an adult in good health. The chain carries TRBV7-6 and TRBJ2-7, with 10 bases matching TRBD2. The CDR3 loop is CASSPGLAVLYEQYF. In DNA, the CDR3 is TGTGCCAGCAGCCCAGGACTAGCGGTACTCTACGAGCAGTACTTC.